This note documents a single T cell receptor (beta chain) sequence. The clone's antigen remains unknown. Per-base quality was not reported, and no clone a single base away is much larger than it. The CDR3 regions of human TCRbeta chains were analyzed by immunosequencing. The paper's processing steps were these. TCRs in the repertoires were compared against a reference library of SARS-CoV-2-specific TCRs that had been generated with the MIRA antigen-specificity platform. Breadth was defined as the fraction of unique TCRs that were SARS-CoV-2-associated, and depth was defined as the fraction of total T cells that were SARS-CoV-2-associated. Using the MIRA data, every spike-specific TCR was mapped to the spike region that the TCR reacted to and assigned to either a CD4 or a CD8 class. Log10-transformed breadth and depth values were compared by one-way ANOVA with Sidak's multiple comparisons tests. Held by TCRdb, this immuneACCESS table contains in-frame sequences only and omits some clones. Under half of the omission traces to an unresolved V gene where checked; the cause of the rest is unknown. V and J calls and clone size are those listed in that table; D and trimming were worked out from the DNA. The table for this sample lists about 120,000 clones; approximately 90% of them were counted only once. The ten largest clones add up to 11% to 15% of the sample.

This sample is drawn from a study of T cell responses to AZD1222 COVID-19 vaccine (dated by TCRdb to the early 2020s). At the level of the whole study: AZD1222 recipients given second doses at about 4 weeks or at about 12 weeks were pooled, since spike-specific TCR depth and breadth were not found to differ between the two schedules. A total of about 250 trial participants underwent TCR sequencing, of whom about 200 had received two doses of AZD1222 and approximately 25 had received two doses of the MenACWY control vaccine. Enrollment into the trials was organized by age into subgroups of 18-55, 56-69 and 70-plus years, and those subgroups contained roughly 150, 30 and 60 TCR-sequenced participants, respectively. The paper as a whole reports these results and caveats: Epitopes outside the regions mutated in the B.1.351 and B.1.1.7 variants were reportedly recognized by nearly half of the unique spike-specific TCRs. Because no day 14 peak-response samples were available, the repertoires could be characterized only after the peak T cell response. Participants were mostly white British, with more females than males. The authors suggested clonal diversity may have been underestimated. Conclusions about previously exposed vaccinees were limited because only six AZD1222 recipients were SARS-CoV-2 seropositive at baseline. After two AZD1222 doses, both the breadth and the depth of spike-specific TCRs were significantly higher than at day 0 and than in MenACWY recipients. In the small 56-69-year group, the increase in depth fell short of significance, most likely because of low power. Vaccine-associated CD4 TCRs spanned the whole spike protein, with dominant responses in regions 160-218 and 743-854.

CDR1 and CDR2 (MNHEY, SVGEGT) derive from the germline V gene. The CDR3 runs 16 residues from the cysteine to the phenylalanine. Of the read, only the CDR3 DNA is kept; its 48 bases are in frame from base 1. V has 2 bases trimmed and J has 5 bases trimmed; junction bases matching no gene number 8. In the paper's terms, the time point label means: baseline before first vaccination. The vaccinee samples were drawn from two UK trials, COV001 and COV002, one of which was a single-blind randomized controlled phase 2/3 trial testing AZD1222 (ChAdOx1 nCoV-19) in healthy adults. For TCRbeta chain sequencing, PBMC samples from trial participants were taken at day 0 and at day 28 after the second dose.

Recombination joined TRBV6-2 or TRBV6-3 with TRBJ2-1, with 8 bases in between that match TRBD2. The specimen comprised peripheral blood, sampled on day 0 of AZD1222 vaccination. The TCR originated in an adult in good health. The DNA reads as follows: TGTGCCAGCAGTTACACGGGACTAGGGGGAAACAATGAGCAGTTCTTC. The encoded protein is CASSYTGLGGNNEQFF.